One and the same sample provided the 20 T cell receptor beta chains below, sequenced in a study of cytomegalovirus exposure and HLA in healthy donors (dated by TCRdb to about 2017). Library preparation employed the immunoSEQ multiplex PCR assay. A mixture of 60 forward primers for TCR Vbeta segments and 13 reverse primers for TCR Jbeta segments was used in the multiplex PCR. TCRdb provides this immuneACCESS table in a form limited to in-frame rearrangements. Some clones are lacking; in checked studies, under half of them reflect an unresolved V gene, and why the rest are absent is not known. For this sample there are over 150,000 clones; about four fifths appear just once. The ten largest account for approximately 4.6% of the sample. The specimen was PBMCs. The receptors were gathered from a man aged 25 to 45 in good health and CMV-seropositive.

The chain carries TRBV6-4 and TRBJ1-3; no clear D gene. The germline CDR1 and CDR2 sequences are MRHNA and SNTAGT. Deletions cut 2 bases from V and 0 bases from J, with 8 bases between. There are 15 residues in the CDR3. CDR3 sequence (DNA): TGTGCCAGCAGTGACCCTCCGGGCTCTGGAAACACCATATATTTT. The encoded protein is CASSDPPGSGNTIYF.

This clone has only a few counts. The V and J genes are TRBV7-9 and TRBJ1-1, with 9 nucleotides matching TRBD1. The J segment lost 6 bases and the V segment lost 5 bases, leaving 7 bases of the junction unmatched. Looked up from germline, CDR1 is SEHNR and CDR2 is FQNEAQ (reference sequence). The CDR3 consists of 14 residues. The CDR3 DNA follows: TGTGCCAGCAGCGTCTCCTACAGGGGGCCTGAAGCTTTCTTT. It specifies CASSVSYRGPEAFF.

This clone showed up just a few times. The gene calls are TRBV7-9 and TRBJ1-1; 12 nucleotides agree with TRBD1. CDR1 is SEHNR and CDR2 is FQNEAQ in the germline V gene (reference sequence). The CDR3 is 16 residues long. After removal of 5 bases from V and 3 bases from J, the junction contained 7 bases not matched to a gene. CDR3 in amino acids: CASSTGTGGRDTEAFF. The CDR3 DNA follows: TGTGCCAGCAGCACAGGGACAGGGGGCCGGGACACTGAAGCTTTCTTT.

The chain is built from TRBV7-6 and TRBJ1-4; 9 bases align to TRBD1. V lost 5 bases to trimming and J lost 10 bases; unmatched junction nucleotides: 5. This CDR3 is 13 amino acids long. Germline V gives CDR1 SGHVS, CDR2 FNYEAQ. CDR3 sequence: CASSGPGQGKLFF. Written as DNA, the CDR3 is TGTGCCAGCAGCGGCCCGGGACAGGGAAAACTGTTTTTT.

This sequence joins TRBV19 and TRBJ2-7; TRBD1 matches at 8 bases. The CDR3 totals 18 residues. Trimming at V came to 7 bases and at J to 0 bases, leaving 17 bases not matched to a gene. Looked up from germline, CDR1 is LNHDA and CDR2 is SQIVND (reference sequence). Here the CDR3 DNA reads TGTGCCAGTATCACTCGGGACAGGAAACTCATCCCCTCCTACGAGCAGTACTTC. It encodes CASITRDRKLIPSYEQYF. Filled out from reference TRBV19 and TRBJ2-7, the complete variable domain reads DGGITQSPKYLFRKEGQNVTLSCEQNLNHDAMYWYRQDPGQGLRLIYYSQIVNDFQKGDIAEGYSVSREKKESFPLTVTSAQKNPTAFYLCASITRDRKLIPSYEQYFGPGTRLTVT.

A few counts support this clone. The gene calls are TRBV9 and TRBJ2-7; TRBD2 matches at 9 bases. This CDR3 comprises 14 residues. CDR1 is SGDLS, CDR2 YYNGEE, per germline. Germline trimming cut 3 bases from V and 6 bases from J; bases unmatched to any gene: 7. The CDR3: CASSGRGGASEQYF. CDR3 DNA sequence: TGTGCCAGCAGCGGACGCGGGGGGGCCTCCGAGCAGTACTTC.

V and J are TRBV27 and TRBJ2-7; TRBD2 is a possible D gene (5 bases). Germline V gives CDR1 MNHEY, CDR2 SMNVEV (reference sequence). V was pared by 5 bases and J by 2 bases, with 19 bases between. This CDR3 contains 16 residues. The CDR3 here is CASSTSGDGLPYEQYF. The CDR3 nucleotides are TGTGCCAGCAGTACCTCGGGCGACGGACTCCCCTACGAGCAGTACTTC.

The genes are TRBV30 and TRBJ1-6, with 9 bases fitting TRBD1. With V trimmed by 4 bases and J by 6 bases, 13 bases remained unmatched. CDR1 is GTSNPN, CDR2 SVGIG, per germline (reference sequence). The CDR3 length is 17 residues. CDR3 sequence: CAWNRDRASKGNSPLHF. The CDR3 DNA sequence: TGTGCCTGGAACCGGGACAGGGCCTCGAAGGGTAATTCACCCCTCCACTTT.

The CDR3, as DNA: TGTGCCAGCTCACCACAGGTTCTCAGGGACACTGAAGCTTTCTTT. As protein: CASSPQVLRDTEAFF. This rearrangement joins TRBV18 to TRBJ1-1, with D maybe TRBD1 (5 bases). Germline loops: CDR1 KGHSH, CDR2 LQKENI. V lost 1 base and J lost 3, with 12 bases in between. CDR3 length: 15 residues.

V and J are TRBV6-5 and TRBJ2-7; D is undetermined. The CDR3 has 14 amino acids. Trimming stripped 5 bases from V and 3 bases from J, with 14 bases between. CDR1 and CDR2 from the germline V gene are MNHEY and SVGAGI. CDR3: CASSLTPGGYEQYF. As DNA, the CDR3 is TGTGCCAGCAGTCTCACGCCGGGTGGCTACGAGCAGTACTTC.

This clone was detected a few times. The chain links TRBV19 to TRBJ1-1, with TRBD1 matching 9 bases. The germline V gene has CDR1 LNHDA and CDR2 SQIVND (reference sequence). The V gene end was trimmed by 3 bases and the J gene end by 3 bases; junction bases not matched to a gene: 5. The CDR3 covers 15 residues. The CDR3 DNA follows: TGTGCCAGTAGTATTAGGACAGGGGTGGACACTGAAGCTTTCTTT. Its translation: CASSIRTGVDTEAFF.

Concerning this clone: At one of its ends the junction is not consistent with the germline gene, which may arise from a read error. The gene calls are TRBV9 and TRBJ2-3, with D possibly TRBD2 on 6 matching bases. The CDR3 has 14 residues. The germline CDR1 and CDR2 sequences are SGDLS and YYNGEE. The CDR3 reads CASSARRGTDTQYF. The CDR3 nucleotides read TGTGCCAGCAGCGCCCGGAGGGGCACGGATACGCAGTATTTT. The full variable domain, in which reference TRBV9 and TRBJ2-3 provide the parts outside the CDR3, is DSGVTQTPKHLITATGQRVTLRCSPRSGDLSVYWYQQSLDQGLQFLIQYYNGEERAKGNILERFSAQQFPDLHSELNLSSLELGDSALYFCASSARRGTDTQYFGPGTRLTVL.

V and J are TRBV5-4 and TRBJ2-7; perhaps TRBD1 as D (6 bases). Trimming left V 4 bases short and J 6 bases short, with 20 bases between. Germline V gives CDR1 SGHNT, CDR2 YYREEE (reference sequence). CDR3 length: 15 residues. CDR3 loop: CASSGQGQGHGEQYF. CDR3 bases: TGTGCCAGCAGCGGCCAGGGGCAGGGGCACGGCGAGCAGTACTTC.

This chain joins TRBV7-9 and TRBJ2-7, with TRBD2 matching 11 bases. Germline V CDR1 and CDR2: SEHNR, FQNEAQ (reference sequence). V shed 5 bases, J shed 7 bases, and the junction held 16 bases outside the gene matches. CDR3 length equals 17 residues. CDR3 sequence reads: CASSPRQLAGGPGEQYF. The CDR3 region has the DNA TGTGCCAGCAGCCCGCGTCAGTTAGCGGGAGGGCCAGGGGAGCAGTACTTC.

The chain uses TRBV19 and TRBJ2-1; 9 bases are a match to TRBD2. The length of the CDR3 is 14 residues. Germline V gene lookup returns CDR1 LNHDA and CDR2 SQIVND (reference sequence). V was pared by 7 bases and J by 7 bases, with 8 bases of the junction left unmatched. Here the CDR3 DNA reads TGTGCCAGTACCCGGACTAGCGCCCAAAATGAGCAGTTCTTC. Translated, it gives CASTRTSAQNEQFF.

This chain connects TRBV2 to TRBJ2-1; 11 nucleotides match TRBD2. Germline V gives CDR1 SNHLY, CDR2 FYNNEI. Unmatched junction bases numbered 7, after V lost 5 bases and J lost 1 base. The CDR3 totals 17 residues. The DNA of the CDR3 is TGTGCCAGCAGTCCCTTTAGCGGGAGGGGTTCCTACAATGAGCAGTTCTTC. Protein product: CASSPFSGRGSYNEQFF.

The CDR3 spells CASSLGGAVTEAFF. DNA of the CDR3: TGCGCCAGCAGCTTGGGTGGTGCAGTCACTGAAGCTTTCTTT. The chain couples TRBV5-1 to TRBJ1-1; no definite D call. This CDR3 is built from 14 residues. Germline CDR1 reads SGHRS; CDR2 reads YFSETQ. V lost 0 bases and J 4 bases, leaving 10 bases between the germline ends.

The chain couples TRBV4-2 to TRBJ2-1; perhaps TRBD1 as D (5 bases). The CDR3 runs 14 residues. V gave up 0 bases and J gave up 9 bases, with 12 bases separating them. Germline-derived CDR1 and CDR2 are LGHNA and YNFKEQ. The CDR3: CASSQDRALSEQFF. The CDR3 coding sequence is TGTGCCAGCAGCCAAGACAGGGCTTTGAGTGAGCAGTTCTTC.

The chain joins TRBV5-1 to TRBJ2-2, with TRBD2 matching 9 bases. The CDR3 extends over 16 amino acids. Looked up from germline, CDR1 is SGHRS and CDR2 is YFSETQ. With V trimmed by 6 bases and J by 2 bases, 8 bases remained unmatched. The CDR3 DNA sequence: TGCGCCAGCACGACGTCTAGCGGGACTAACACCGGGGAGCTGTTTTTT. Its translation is CASTTSSGTNTGELFF.

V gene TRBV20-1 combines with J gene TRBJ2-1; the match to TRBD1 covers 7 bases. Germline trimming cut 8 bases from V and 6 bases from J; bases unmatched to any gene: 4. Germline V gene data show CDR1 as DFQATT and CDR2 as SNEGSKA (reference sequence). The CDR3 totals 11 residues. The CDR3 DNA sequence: TGCAGTCAACAGGGGTCCAATGAGCAGTTCTTC. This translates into CSQQGSNEQFF.